The sequence of this T cell receptor beta chain was determined in a study of blood T cell repertoires in COVID-19. Across the whole study: The United States, Italy and Spain supplied acute and convalescent COVID-19 samples. Sample material is recorded as cDNA or gDNA derived from T cells, B-cell-depleted T cells, or PBMCs.

Measured with immunoSEQ multiplex PCR; TCRdb has only the in-frame clones, and not every one. The sample includes more than 250,000 clones, roughly nine tenths of them seen just once. The CDR3 spans 15 residues. V was pared by 5 bases and J by 1 base, with 9 bases between. CDR1 is SGHVS and CDR2 is FQNEAQ in the germline V gene. This receptor was taken from a man between 18 and 35 years old who had recovered from COVID-19. V and J are TRBV7-8 and TRBJ2-6; no definite D call. Input material: peripheral blood. In DNA, the CDR3 is TGTGCCAGCAGCGACCAGGCGTCTGGGGCCAACGTCCTGACTTTC. Its protein is CASSDQASGANVLTF.